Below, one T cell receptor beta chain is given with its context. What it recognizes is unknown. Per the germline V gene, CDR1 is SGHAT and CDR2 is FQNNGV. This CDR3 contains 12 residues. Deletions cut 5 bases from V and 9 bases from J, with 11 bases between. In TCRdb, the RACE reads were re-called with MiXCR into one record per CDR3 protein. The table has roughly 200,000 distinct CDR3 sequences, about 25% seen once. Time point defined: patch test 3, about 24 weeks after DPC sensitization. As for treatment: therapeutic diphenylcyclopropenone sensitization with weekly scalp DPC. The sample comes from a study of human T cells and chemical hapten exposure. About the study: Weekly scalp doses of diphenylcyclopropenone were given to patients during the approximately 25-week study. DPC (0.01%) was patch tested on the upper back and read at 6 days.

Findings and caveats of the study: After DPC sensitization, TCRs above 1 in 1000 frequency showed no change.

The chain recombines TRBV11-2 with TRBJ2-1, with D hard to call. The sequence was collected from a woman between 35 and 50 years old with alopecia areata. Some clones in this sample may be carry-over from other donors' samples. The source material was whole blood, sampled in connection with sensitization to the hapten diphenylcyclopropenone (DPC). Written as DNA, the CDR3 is TGTGCCAGCAGCCCATGGTTGGGTGAGCAGTTCTTC. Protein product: CASSPWLGEQFF.